The 14 T cell receptor beta chains given below trace back to one sample, sequenced in a study of T cell responses to AZD1222 COVID-19 vaccine. Assay used: immunoSEQ multiplex PCR; TCRdb lists only in-frame clones, some missing. This sample yields more than 95,000 clones, of which 89% are seen a single time; 44% belongs to the top ten. Sequenced material: peripheral blood, taken 28 days after the second AZD1222 dose. The source of these receptors is an adult who received the AZD1222 COVID-19 vaccine.

This clone was observed a few times. The chain employs TRBV15 and TRBJ1-1; D ambiguous. Germline V gene data show CDR1 as LNHNV and CDR2 as YYDKDF (reference sequence). This CDR3 contains 15 residues. The V end was cut by 0 bases, the J end by 3 bases, with 11 bases between. CDR3 nucleotides: TGTGCCACCAGCAGAGATCCGGGTCGAGACACTGAAGCTTTCTTT. It codes for CATSRDPGRDTEAFF.

The rearrangement joins TRBV4-3 to TRBJ1-5; D ambiguous. The V gene lost 4 bases and the J gene lost 3 bases, with 13 bases spanning the gap. Germline CDR1 and CDR2: LGHNA and YSLEER. The CDR3 loop spans 15 amino acids. In nucleotides, the CDR3 is TGCGCCAGCAGCCCCGAGGCCGGGGTCAATCAGCCCCAGCATTTT. It is translated as CASSPEAGVNQPQHF.

The chain combines TRBV24-1 with TRBJ2-2, with no clear D. Germline lookup yields CDR1 KGHDR and CDR2 SFDVKD. Trimming pared 1 base from V and 6 bases from J, leaving 11 bases between. This CDR3 comprises 15 residues. The DNA of the CDR3 is TGTGCCACCAGTGATTTAAGCCAACGTCCCGGGGAGCTGTTTTTT. Protein sequence: CATSDLSQRPGELFF.

The chain carries TRBV4-2 and TRBJ1-6; D ambiguous. Germline lookup yields CDR1 LGHNA and CDR2 YNFKEQ. Deletions cut 1 base from V and 4 bases from J, with 20 bases between. The CDR3 covers 19 residues. The CDR3 DNA reads as TGTGCCAGCAGCCAAGGGGGTGTAGGTGGAGCCTTTTATAATTCACCCCTCCACTTT. Amino acids: CASSQGGVGGAFYNSPLHF.

The chain links TRBV4-1 to TRBJ1-6; D gene unclear. This CDR3 comprises 14 residues. Trimming removed 1 base at V and 6 bases at J, with 7 bases between. Germline-derived CDR1 and CDR2 are MGHRA and YSYEKL. The CDR3 sequence is CASSQVRINSPLHF. The CDR3 nucleotides are TGCGCCAGCAGCCAAGTCCGGATTAATTCACCCCTCCACTTT.

V and J are TRBV15 and TRBJ1-2, with TRBD1 as a possible D gene (5 bases). The germline CDR1 and CDR2 sequences are LNHNV and YYDKDF (reference sequence). This CDR3 contains 13 residues. Trimming stripped 4 bases from V and 8 bases from J, with 14 bases between. For the CDR3, the DNA is TGTGCCACCAGCAAAGACAGTTTGGGCGGCTACACCTTC. Protein: CATSKDSLGGYTF.

This clone has only one observation. Other DNA sequences in the same sample also yield this CDR3. The chain carries TRBV27 and TRBJ2-7; D ambiguous. The V end lost 0 bases, the J end lost 3 bases, and 3 bases lay between the germline ends. The CDR3 has 12 amino acids. From germline, CDR1 is MNHEY and CDR2 SMNVEV (reference sequence). CDR3 nucleotide sequence: TGTGCCAGCAGTTTATCCGGCTACGAGCAGTACTTC. This gives the protein CASSLSGYEQYF.

This chain connects TRBV24-1 to TRBJ1-5; D is undetermined. Germline CDR1 and CDR2: KGHDR and SFDVKD. This CDR3 has 13 residues. Trimming shortened V by 4 bases and J by 4 bases, and 7 bases separated the two germline ends. The CDR3 DNA reads TGTGCCACCAGTGAAATAGGAAATCAGCCCCAGCATTTT. It codes for CATSEIGNQPQHF.

The rearrangement uses TRBV11-3 and TRBJ2-1; D gene uncertain. The CDR3 has 13 residues. Per germline, CDR1 SGHNT and CDR2 YENEEA. V dropped 0 bases and J dropped 9 bases, with 9 bases sitting between them. The CDR3 sequence: CASSLERFGEQFF. CDR3 nucleotides: TGTGCCAGCAGCTTAGAACGGTTTGGTGAGCAGTTCTTC.

The chain uses TRBV2 and TRBJ2-3, with D possibly matching TRBD2 (6 bases). V gave up 4 bases and J gave up 2 bases, with 7 bases separating them. The CDR3 consists of 13 residues. Germline CDR1 SNHLY, CDR2 FYNNEI. This CDR3 is CASSGDSTDTQYF. The CDR3 bases are TGTGCCAGCAGTGGGGACTCCACAGATACGCAGTATTTT.

The rearrangement uses TRBV4-2 and TRBJ2-3, with 11 bases that match TRBD1. The J segment lost 2 bases and the V segment lost 1 base, leaving 2 bases of the junction unmatched. This CDR3 comprises 16 residues. Germline CDR1 reads LGHNA; CDR2 reads YNFKEQ. The CDR3, as DNA: TGTGCCAGCAGCCAAGCCGGACAGGGGGCCACAGATACGCAGTATTTT. Translating gives CASSQAGQGATDTQYF.

This clone has only a few counts. The gene calls are TRBV2 and TRBJ1-1; 7 bases fit TRBD1. V gave up 6 bases and J gave up 8 bases; unmatched junction bases: 9. Looked up from germline, CDR1 is SNHLY and CDR2 is FYNNEI. The CDR3 has 13 amino acids. In DNA form, the CDR3 reads TGTGCCAGCAGGTACCCGACAGGGACCGAAGCTTTCTTT. This encodes CASRYPTGTEAFF.

This clone was seen a single time. For the CDR3, the DNA is TGTGCCAGCAGCTTAGTTGACAGGGGAGGCAATGAGCAGTTCTTC. Amino acid sequence: CASSLVDRGGNEQFF. The genes are TRBV7-6 and TRBJ2-1; 8 bases map to TRBD1. Germline CDR1 and CDR2: SGHVS and FNYEAQ. V was clipped by 1 base and J by 6 bases; unmatched bases: 5. This CDR3 has 15 residues. Looking up the rest from reference TRBV7-6 and TRBJ2-1 gives the full variable domain: GAGVSQSPRYKVTKRGQDVALRCDPISGHVSLYWYRQALGQGPEFLTYFNYEAQQDKSGLPNDRFSAERPEGSISTLTIQRTEQRDSAMYRCASSLVDRGGNEQFFGPGTRLTVL.

The rearrangement links TRBV7-7 to TRBJ2-1; D is undetermined. Germline V gene sequence: CDR1 SSHAT, CDR2 FNYEAQ (reference sequence). CDR3 length equals 15 residues. Trimming cost V 5 bases and J 2 bases, with 13 bases left between them. The CDR3 region is CASSPHATPYNEQFF. CDR3 in DNA: TGTGCCAGCAGCCCCCACGCGACCCCCTACAATGAGCAGTTCTTC.